A single sample gave rise to the 17 T cell receptor beta chains below, sequenced in a study of shared clonotypes between healthy human individuals. Generated by immunoSEQ multiplex PCR, the TCRdb table keeps only in-frame clones and is missing some. The sample has 550,000 to 600,000 clones; roughly 72% are singletons. The specimen was PBMCs. The receptors come from a middle-aged woman in good health. Some clones in this sample may be carry-over from other donors' samples.

The CDR3: CASSFFPGEQFF. As DNA, the CDR3 is TGTGCCAGCAGCTTCTTCCCTGGTGAGCAGTTCTTC. The V and J genes are TRBV5-4 and TRBJ2-1; D not resolved. Germline V lookup: CDR1 SGHNT, CDR2 YYREEE (reference sequence). The CDR3 totals 12 residues. Trimming shortened V by 2 bases and J by 9 bases, and 9 bases separated the two germline ends.

This sequence joins TRBV27 and TRBJ2-7; a weak D match, TRBD2 (6 bases). This CDR3 spans 17 amino acids. Trimming cost V 2 bases and J 7 bases, with 24 bases left between them. Germline lookup yields CDR1 MNHEY and CDR2 SMNVEV (reference sequence). CDR3: CASSLLFPRDHPREQYF. The CDR3 DNA reads TGTGCCAGCAGTTTACTTTTTCCGCGGGACCACCCTAGGGAGCAGTACTTC.

CDR3 bases: TGTGCCAGCAGCCCCGGGACTAGCGGGAGAGTCGAGCAGTTCTTC. Its protein product is CASSPGTSGRVEQFF. The chain has TRBV6-5 and TRBJ2-1; TRBD2 aligns across 14 bases. The ends lost 6 bases at V and 10 bases at J; junction bases unmatched: 8. Germline V lookup: CDR1 MNHEY, CDR2 SVGAGI. The CDR3 extends over 15 amino acids.

The rearrangement uses TRBV4-1 and TRBJ2-7, with 8 positions matching TRBD2. The CDR3 spans 18 residues. The ends lost 0 bases at V and 1 base at J; junction bases unmatched: 11. CDR1 and CDR2 (germline): MGHRA, YSYEKL. CDR3 loop: CASSQESSGSYISYEQYF. CDR3 bases: TGCGCCAGCAGCCAAGAGTCCAGCGGGAGCTATATTTCCTACGAGCAGTACTTC.

The chain recombines TRBV4-3 with TRBJ2-2; D tentatively fits TRBD1 or TRBD2 (6 bases each). Germline CDR1 and CDR2: LGHNA and YSLEER. This CDR3 has 15 amino acids. V dropped 1 base and J dropped 6 bases, with 12 bases sitting between them. CDR3 amino acids: CASSQGLEGAGELFF. CDR3 sequence (DNA): TGCGCCAGCAGCCAAGGACTAGAGGGGGCCGGGGAGCTGTTTTTT.

As concerns this clone: This may be a read error, as it is one base from a much larger clone. This chain joins TRBV5-4 and TRBJ2-3; D uncertain. The germline V gene encodes CDR1 SGHNT and CDR2 YYREEE (reference sequence). The CDR3 consists of 11 residues. V gave up 2 bases and J gave up 4 bases, with 2 bases separating them. In nucleotides, the CDR3 is TGTGCCAGCAGCTTACCAGATACGCAGTATTTT. Amino acid sequence: CASSLPDTQYF.

A few counts support this clone. The genes are TRBV7-9 and TRBJ1-2; the match to TRBD1 covers 8 bases. This CDR3 has 13 residues. V lost 1 base, J lost 8 bases, and 3 bases stayed unmatched. In germline, CDR1 is SEHNR, CDR2 FQNEAQ (reference sequence). This CDR3 is CASSLEDRAGYTF. CDR3 DNA: TGTGCCAGCAGCTTAGAGGACAGGGCCGGCTACACCTTC. Full variable domain (remainder filled in from reference TRBV7-9 and TRBJ1-2): DTGVSQNPRHKITKRGQNVTFRCDPISEHNRLYWYRQTLGQGPEFLTYFQNEAQLEKSRLLSDRFSAERPKGSFSTLEIQRTEQGDSAMYLCASSLEDRAGYTFGSGTRLTVV.

This clone was seen a single time. The chain couples TRBV4-1 to TRBJ2-5; D unresolved. The CDR3 extends over 14 amino acids. The V gene lost 2 bases and the J gene lost 1 base, with 8 bases spanning the gap. CDR1 and CDR2 from the germline V gene are MGHRA and YSYEKL. This chain's CDR3 is CASSQPIGQETQYF. Here the CDR3 DNA reads TGCGCCAGCAGCCAACCTATCGGCCAAGAGACCCAGTACTTC.

This chain links TRBV28 with TRBJ1-4; 7 bases agree with TRBD1. Germline V gives CDR1 MDHEN, CDR2 SYDVKM. This CDR3 contains 14 residues. Trimming took 3 bases from V and 5 from J; bases not matched to a gene: 3. DNA for the CDR3: TGTGCCAGCAGTTTCAGGGGGTCAAATGAAAAACTGTTTTTT. Translation gives CASSFRGSNEKLFF.

This clone was observed a handful of times. The chain carries TRBV11-2 and TRBJ2-2, with D possibly being TRBD2 (7 bases). Trimming stripped 7 bases from V and 3 bases from J, with 15 bases between. CDR3 length: 15 residues. The germline CDR1 and CDR2 sequences are SGHAT and FQNNGV. CDR3 amino acids: CASTGGGSYTGELFF. DNA for the CDR3: TGTGCCAGCACCGGGGGCGGGAGTTACACCGGGGAGCTGTTTTTT.

V usage is TRBV7-2 and J usage is TRBJ2-7, with 7 bases lining up with TRBD1. Germline CDR1 reads SGHTA; CDR2 reads FQGNSA. V lost 2 bases, J lost 6 bases, and 7 bases stayed unmatched. This CDR3 contains 14 residues. The CDR3 region has the DNA TGTGCCAGCAGCTTACGACAGGGATCTGGCGAGCAGTACTTC. Its translation: CASSLRQGSGEQYF.

The gene calls are TRBV5-1 and TRBJ2-5, with a weak D call TRBD1 (6 bases). V dropped 4 bases and J dropped 1 base, with 11 bases sitting between them. The length of the CDR3 is 14 residues. Germline values: CDR1 SGHRS, CDR2 YFSETQ. DNA of the CDR3: TGCGCCAGCAGCCGCGGACAGAGCCAAGAGACCCAGTACTTC. Amino acids: CASSRGQSQETQYF.

Remarks on this clone: A junction end diverges from the germline sequence, so it may reflect a read error. The rearrangement links TRBV2 to TRBJ2-5; D remains ambiguous. The length of the CDR3 is 13 residues. In germline, CDR1 is SNHLY, CDR2 FYNNEI. The CDR3 loop reads CASSRTYQGTQYF. The CDR3 bases are TGTGCCAGCAGCCGGACCTACCAAGGGACCCAGTACTTC.

This chain joins TRBV7-8 and TRBJ2-1, with 7 nucleotides matching TRBD1. Germline values: CDR1 SGHVS, CDR2 FQNEAQ. The CDR3 has 15 amino acids. V lost 2 bases to trimming and J lost 6 bases; unmatched junction nucleotides: 7. The CDR3 DNA is TGTGCCAGCAGCTTAAGCCAGGGGGTATTCAATGAGCAGTTCTTC. It yields the protein CASSLSQGVFNEQFF.

The V and J genes are TRBV28 and TRBJ1-1, with TRBD1 matching 7 bases. The J segment lost 1 base and the V segment lost 3 bases, leaving 8 bases of the junction unmatched. The CDR3 sequence is 16 residues long. The germline V gene has CDR1 MDHEN and CDR2 SYDVKM. CDR3 sequence reads: CASSFGAGGGNTEAFF. The DNA for the CDR3 is TGTGCCAGCAGTTTTGGCGCAGGGGGTGGGAACACTGAAGCTTTCTTT.

In the case of this clone: Other DNA sequences in this specimen translate into the identical CDR3. This chain joins TRBV28 and TRBJ2-2; 8 bases fit TRBD1. CDR3 length equals 17 residues. Germline CDR1 MDHEN, CDR2 SYDVKM. V was clipped by 3 bases and J by 6 bases; unmatched bases: 12. The CDR3 sequence is CASSLVSPTGAAGELFF. In DNA, the CDR3 is TGTGCCAGCAGTTTGGTGTCCCCGACAGGGGCTGCCGGGGAGCTGTTTTTT.

CDR3 protein: CASSFSWGRGGYGYTF. For the CDR3, the DNA is TGTGCCAGCAGTTTCTCCTGGGGGCGCGGTGGCTATGGCTACACCTTC. This sequence joins TRBV27 and TRBJ1-2; a weak D match, TRBD1 (6 bases). CDR1 and CDR2 from the germline V gene are MNHEY and SMNVEV (reference sequence). V dropped 3 bases and J dropped 4 bases, with 18 bases sitting between them. The CDR3 totals 16 residues.